The 31 T cell receptor beta chains in this list originate from one sample, sequenced in a study of shared clonotypes between healthy human individuals. The protocol was immunoSEQ multiplex PCR, while the TCRdb copy is restricted to in-frame clones and leaves out a portion. The table has 850,000 to 1,200,000 clones, about three quarters seen once; the top ten hold about 1.4%. The sequencing input was memory CD4+ T cells sorted from blood. The subset was: CD45RA-negative fraction. The receptors here all came from a man between 18 and 35 years old in good health.

The chain links TRBV13 to TRBJ1-1; no clear D. The germline V gene encodes CDR1 PRHDT and CDR2 FYEKMQ (reference sequence). The CDR3 runs 13 residues. V dropped 4 bases and J dropped 10 bases, with 16 bases sitting between them. Here the CDR3 reads CASSSSNLRGAFF. The CDR3 coding sequence is TGTGCCAGCAGCTCTAGCAACCTCCGGGGAGCTTTCTTT.

This chain connects TRBV21-1 to TRBJ2-7; the tabulated D call, TRBD1, remains unverified against the DNA. TRBV21-1 is a pseudogene. The CDR3 totals 18 residues. The CDR3 here is CASSKVCRRTGVRDEQYF. The CDR3 DNA follows: TGTGCCAGCAGCAAAGTGTGTCGGAGGACAGGGGTACGGGACGAGCAGTACTTC.

The chain couples TRBV10-3 to TRBJ2-2, with a tentative D call TRBD1 (6 bases). Trimming took 4 bases from V and 4 from J, leaving 13 bases between them. Germline loops: CDR1 ENHRY, CDR2 SYGVKD. CDR3 length equals 15 residues. CDR3 coding DNA: TGTGCCATCAGTGTGCAGGGGAAAGGCACCGGGGAGCTGTTTTTT. The encoded protein is CAISVQGKGTGELFF.

This chain uses TRBV18 with TRBJ1-1; D perhaps matches TRBD1 (5 bases). Looked up from germline, CDR1 is KGHSH and CDR2 is LQKENI. The CDR3 length is 15 residues. V was pared by 6 bases and J by 1 base, with 15 bases between. In DNA, the CDR3 is TGTGCCAGCTCTCTCGGGGGGGTGAGGAACACTGAAGCTTTCTTT. The encoded protein is CASSLGGVRNTEAFF.

Regarding this clone: Other DNA sequences in the same sample also yield this CDR3. The chain carries TRBV5-1 and TRBJ2-1, with TRBD2 matching over 11 bases. Trimming cost V 4 bases and J 4 bases; bases outside gene matches: 4. Germline lookup yields CDR1 SGHRS and CDR2 YFSETQ. The CDR3 consists of 15 residues. CDR3 residues: CASSPTSGTYNEQFF. CDR3 bases: TGCGCCAGCAGCCCGACTAGCGGGACGTACAATGAGCAGTTCTTC.

The chain has TRBV5-1 and TRBJ2-7; 10 bases align to TRBD2. The CDR3 loop spans 14 amino acids. The V gene end was trimmed by 0 bases and the J gene end by 3 bases; junction bases not matched to a gene: 0. Germline V lookup: CDR1 SGHRS, CDR2 YFSETQ. The CDR3 protein is CASSLEREGYEQYF. CDR3 DNA sequence: TGCGCCAGCAGCTTGGAGCGGGAGGGCTACGAGCAGTACTTC.

Here the CDR3 reads CASSFGGSGANVLTF. The CDR3 DNA follows: TGTGCCAGCAGTTTTGGGGGGTCTGGGGCCAACGTCCTGACTTTC. The chain couples TRBV28 to TRBJ2-6; a possible D gene is TRBD2 (6 bases). CDR1 and CDR2 from the germline V gene are MDHEN and SYDVKM. The CDR3 is 15 amino acids. The V end lost 3 bases, the J end lost 1 base, and 7 bases lay between the germline ends.

There are a few counts of this clone. The chain combines TRBV6-1 with TRBJ1-5, with TRBD1 matching 8 bases. V was clipped by 0 bases and J by 1 base; unmatched bases: 11. There are 19 residues in the CDR3. CDR1 MNHNS and CDR2 SASEGT come from the germline V gene. This chain's CDR3 is CASSEALAGGLGSNQPQHF. CDR3 nucleotide sequence: TGTGCCAGCAGTGAAGCGCTGGCAGGGGGCTTGGGGAGCAATCAGCCCCAGCATTTT.

The chain recombines TRBV28 with TRBJ1-3; D is unresolved. The ends were cut back, 5 bases at V and 4 bases at J, with 12 bases in the middle. CDR1 and CDR2 (germline): MDHEN, SYDVKM. The CDR3 has 14 residues. DNA for the CDR3: TGTGCCAGCAGTGAGACAACCTCGGGAAACACCATATATTTT. Its protein product is CASSETTSGNTIYF.

The chain is built from TRBV19 and TRBJ2-7; no definite D call. V was pared by 0 bases and J by 3 bases, with 6 bases between. Germline V lookup: CDR1 LNHDA, CDR2 SQIVND (reference sequence). CDR3 length: 13 residues. The CDR3 DNA is TGTGCCAGTAGTATAGAGATAAGCTACGAGCAGTACTTC. The encoded protein is CASSIEISYEQYF.

This sequence joins TRBV28 and TRBJ2-7; D possibly uses TRBD1 or TRBD2 (5 bases each). This CDR3 is built from 14 residues. CDR1 MDHEN and CDR2 SYDVKM come from the germline V gene. Trimming stripped 4 bases from V and 2 bases from J, with 12 bases between. CDR3 in DNA: TGTGCCAGCAGTTCAGGGACCTCGCCCTACGAGCAGTACTTC. This codes for CASSSGTSPYEQYF.

This chain uses TRBV4-1 with TRBJ2-7; 9 bases line up with TRBD2. V dropped 3 bases and J dropped 4; count of bases not matched to a gene: 4. This CDR3 has 14 residues. CDR1 is MGHRA, CDR2 YSYEKL, per germline. The CDR3 DNA reads as TGCGCCAGCAGCCATCGGACTAGCGAATACGAGCAGTACTTC. This gives the protein CASSHRTSEYEQYF.

This rearrangement joins TRBV7-2 to TRBJ2-1; D may be TRBD1 or TRBD2 (5 bases each). CDR3 length: 13 residues. CDR1 SGHTA and CDR2 FQGNSA come from the germline V gene. V was clipped by 3 bases and J by 9 bases, with 12 bases between them. The CDR3 is CASSLGTKREQFF. The CDR3 DNA reads as TGTGCCAGCAGCTTGGGGACCAAACGTGAGCAGTTCTTC.

A word on this clone: This sample also contains other DNA sequences that code for the same CDR3. The chain joins TRBV27 to TRBJ2-1; D is perhaps TRBD1 (6 bases). V shed 2 bases and J shed 6 bases, with 8 bases lying between them. Per the germline V gene, CDR1 is MNHEY and CDR2 is SMNVEV (reference sequence). The CDR3 loop spans 13 amino acids. The CDR3 bases are TGTGCCAGCAGTTTACGAGGGGGCAATGAGCAGTTCTTC. Translation: CASSLRGGNEQFF.

This sequence joins TRBV4-1 and TRBJ2-1; 9 bases are a match to TRBD2. CDR1 and CDR2 from the germline V gene are MGHRA and YSYEKL. The CDR3 loop spans 16 amino acids. The ends lost 4 bases at V and 3 bases at J; junction bases unmatched: 7. In DNA, the CDR3 is TGCGCCAGCAGCCGCGTGATGACTAGCGGCTACAATGAGCAGTTCTTC. This translates into CASSRVMTSGYNEQFF.

The chain links TRBV27 to TRBJ2-1; 13 nucleotides agree with TRBD2. V was clipped by 1 base and J by 7 bases; unmatched bases: 10. The length of the CDR3 is 18 residues. Germline assignment: CDR1 MNHEY and CDR2 SMNVEV (reference sequence). CDR3 sequence: CASSLFVGGTSGVNEQFF. CDR3 DNA sequence: TGTGCCAGCAGTTTATTTGTTGGGGGGACTAGCGGGGTAAATGAGCAGTTCTTC.

The rearrangement links TRBV5-1 to TRBJ2-5, with TRBD1 identical over 9 bases. This CDR3 comprises 15 residues. Germline loops: CDR1 SGHRS, CDR2 YFSETQ. The V gene end was trimmed by 1 base and the J gene end by 5 bases; junction bases not matched to a gene: 6. This CDR3 reads CASSLTGGARETQYF. CDR3 in DNA: TGCGCCAGCAGCTTGACAGGGGGCGCCCGGGAGACCCAGTACTTC.

This sequence joins TRBV5-1 and TRBJ2-3, with D unresolved. V was trimmed by 3 bases and J by 1 base, leaving 12 bases between them. This CDR3 spans 15 amino acids. Germline V gives CDR1 SGHRS, CDR2 YFSETQ. CDR3 bases: TGCGCCAGCAGCTCCGGCCAACCCGGCACAGATACGCAGTATTTT. This translates into CASSSGQPGTDTQYF.

V usage is TRBV19 and J usage is TRBJ2-3, with unresolved D. Germline V gene lookup returns CDR1 LNHDA and CDR2 SQIVND (reference sequence). The CDR3 covers 13 residues. V lost 6 bases and J lost 8, with 15 bases in between. CDR3 amino acids: CASSTFYYSTQYF. The CDR3 bases are TGTGCCAGTAGCACATTTTATTATAGTACGCAGTATTTT. The full variable domain, completed using reference TRBV19 and TRBJ2-3, is DGGITQSPKYLFRKEGQNVTLSCEQNLNHDAMYWYRQDPGQGLRLIYYSQIVNDFQKGDIAEGYSVSREKKESFPLTVTSAQKNPTAFYLCASSTFYYSTQYFGPGTRLTVL.

This clone has just a few counts. The V call is TRBV28, the J call TRBJ1-1; the D is unclear. Germline V gives CDR1 MDHEN, CDR2 SYDVKM. The CDR3 loop spans 12 amino acids. Trimming removed 8 bases from V and 6 bases from J, with 13 bases in between. CDR3 loop: CASGSEWAEAFF. In DNA form, the CDR3 reads TGTGCCAGCGGGTCAGAGTGGGCTGAAGCTTTCTTT.

The rearrangement links TRBV7-8 to TRBJ1-6; D is ambiguous. Trimming took off 3 bases at V and 6 bases at J, with 6 bases between the two ends. This CDR3 spans 13 amino acids. Looked up from germline, CDR1 is SGHVS and CDR2 is FQNEAQ. The CDR3 loop reads CASSFKSNSPLHF. CDR3 coding DNA: TGTGCCAGCAGCTTCAAGTCTAATTCACCCCTCCACTTT.

The chain recombines TRBV29-1 with TRBJ1-2, with TRBD1 as a possible D gene (6 bases). There are 13 residues in the CDR3. CDR1 is SQVTM, CDR2 ANQGSEA, per germline. The germline V and J ends were trimmed by 4 bases and 3 bases, with 12 bases remaining between them. The CDR3 DNA reads TGCAGCGTTGCCTTGGCAGGGGACTATGGCTACACCTTC. Residues: CSVALAGDYGYTF.

V gene TRBV27 combines with J gene TRBJ1-2; D remains ambiguous. The V gene's germline CDR1 is MNHEY and CDR2 SMNVEV (reference sequence). The CDR3 contains 13 residues. The germline V and J ends were trimmed by 6 bases and 0 bases, with 8 bases remaining between them. CDR3 sequence: CASRLTANYGYTF. DNA for the CDR3: TGTGCCAGCAGGCTCACAGCTAACTATGGCTACACCTTC.

This clone has at least ten counts. The CDR3 DNA is TGTGCCAGCAGGGGACAGGGCTCCCAGGATGGCTACACCTTC. It translates to CASRGQGSQDGYTF. This chain joins TRBV25-1 and TRBJ1-2, with TRBD1 matching 9 bases. The CDR3 has 14 residues. The germline V gene has CDR1 MGHDK and CDR2 SYGVNS. The trim removed 6 bases at V and 6 bases at J, leaving 8 bases unmatched.

The sample holds a few counts of this clone. The same CDR3 can be traced to other DNA sequences in this sample. The rearrangement links TRBV30 to TRBJ2-3; D not certain. Per the germline V gene, CDR1 is GTSNPN and CDR2 is SVGIG (reference sequence). This CDR3 contains 12 residues. The V gene lost 4 bases and the J gene lost 3 bases, with 8 bases spanning the gap. CDR3 coding DNA: TGTGCCTGGATTCCTGGGACAGATACGCAGTATTTT. This gives the protein CAWIPGTDTQYF.

This chain links TRBV10-3 with TRBJ1-2, with 8 nucleotides matching TRBD1. CDR1 and CDR2 from the germline V gene are ENHRY and SYGVKD. CDR3 length: 19 residues. V gave up 0 bases and J gave up 8 bases; unmatched junction bases: 20. In DNA, the CDR3 is TGTGCCATCAGTGAGTCTCGAACCGGTATAATGACAGGGGTCAGCGGCTACACCTTC. Translation: CAISESRTGIMTGVSGYTF.

This chain joins TRBV27 and TRBJ1-2, with 7 bases fitting TRBD1. In germline, CDR1 is MNHEY, CDR2 SMNVEV (reference sequence). The CDR3 loop spans 14 amino acids. The ends lost 6 bases at V and 5 bases at J; junction bases unmatched: 9. CDR3 nucleotides: TGTGCCAGCAGATCGACAGGGACGCTGTATGGCTACACCTTC. Protein: CASRSTGTLYGYTF.

This chain joins TRBV4-3 and TRBJ2-3, with TRBD2 matching over 10 bases. J gave up 8 bases and V 1 base, and 12 bases lay outside the gene matches. The CDR3 consists of 17 residues. Per the germline V gene, CDR1 is LGHNA and CDR2 is YSLEER. The CDR3 DNA reads TGCGCCAGCAGCCAAGGAGCCAGCGGGAGGGCCGGGAGTACGCAGTATTTT. Translated: CASSQGASGRAGSTQYF.

The chain couples TRBV5-1 to TRBJ2-6; D gene unclear. The ends were cut back, 2 bases at V and 1 base at J, with 4 bases in the middle. The CDR3 totals 14 residues. Per germline, CDR1 SGHRS and CDR2 YFSETQ. Here the CDR3 reads CASSFQSGANVLTF. The CDR3 region has the DNA TGCGCCAGCAGCTTTCAGTCTGGGGCCAACGTCCTGACTTTC. Looking up the rest from reference TRBV5-1 and TRBJ2-6 gives the full variable domain: KAGVTQTPRYLIKTRGQQVTLSCSPISGHRSVSWYQQTPGQGLQFLFEYFSETQRNKGNFPGRFSGRQFSNSRSEMNVSTLELGDSALYLCASSFQSGANVLTFGAGSRLTVL.

This chain joins TRBV6-6 and TRBJ2-5; D is unresolved. Germline V gene lookup returns CDR1 MNHNY and CDR2 SVGAGI (reference sequence). V lost 11 bases to trimming and J lost 1 base, with 11 bases between them. This CDR3 contains 12 residues. The CDR3 DNA sequence: TGTGCCGTTGGGTGGATCCAAGAGACCCAGTACTTC. The encoded protein is CAVGWIQETQYF.

The rearrangement links TRBV18 to TRBJ2-1, with D maybe TRBD2 (5 bases). Germline V gene sequence: CDR1 KGHSH, CDR2 LQKENI. V shed 5 bases and J shed 7 bases, with 12 bases lying between them. The CDR3 runs 13 residues. CDR3 loop: CASSSRTPNEQFF. CDR3 DNA sequence: TGTGCCAGCTCATCACGGACTCCTAATGAGCAGTTCTTC.